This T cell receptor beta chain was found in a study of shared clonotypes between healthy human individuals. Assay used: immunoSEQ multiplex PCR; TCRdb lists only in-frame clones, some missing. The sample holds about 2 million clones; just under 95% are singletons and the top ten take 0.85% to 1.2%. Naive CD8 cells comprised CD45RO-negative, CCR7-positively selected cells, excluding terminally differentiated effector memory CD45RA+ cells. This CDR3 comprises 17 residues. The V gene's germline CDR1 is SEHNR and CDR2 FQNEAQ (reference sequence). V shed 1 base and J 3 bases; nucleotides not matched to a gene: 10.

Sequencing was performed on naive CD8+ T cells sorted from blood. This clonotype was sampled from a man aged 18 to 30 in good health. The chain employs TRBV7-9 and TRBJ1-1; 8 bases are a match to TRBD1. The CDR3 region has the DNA TGTGCCAGCAGCTTAGTGGCAGGGGGCATTCTGGACACTGAAGCTTTCTTT. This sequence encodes CASSLVAGGILDTEAFF.